This T cell receptor beta chain is from a study of cytomegalovirus exposure and HLA in healthy donors. CDR1 is WSHSY and CDR2 is SAAADI in the germline V gene. The V end lost 8 bases, the J end lost 2 bases, and 15 bases lay between the germline ends. The CDR3 is made up of 14 amino acids. PCR amplification relied on 60 Vbeta primers (plus 13 Jbeta primers). Libraries were prepared by immunoSEQ multiplex PCR; TCRdb keeps only in-frame clonotypes and omits some of them. The sample has fewer than 200,000 clones, over 65% seen once. Concerning this clone: The antigen remains unidentified.

Study-level findings and limits: CMV serostatus stood as the only immune exposure information on hand. For most subjects, TCR beta sequences were reported to predict HLA-A and HLA-B alleles with accuracy. Relative to the roughly 690-donor mean, N-insertions were reportedly fewer in an Asian-associated ancestry cluster in a later analysis.

The TCR was taken from a young woman in good health and CMV-seronegative. The J gene is TRBJ2-5, the V gene TRBV10-2, with a tentative D call TRBD1 (6 bases). The specimen was PBMCs. In nucleotides, the CDR3 is TGCGCCAGCTTAGGTTCAGGGGCACAAGAGACCCAGTACTTC. Protein: CASLGSGAQETQYF.